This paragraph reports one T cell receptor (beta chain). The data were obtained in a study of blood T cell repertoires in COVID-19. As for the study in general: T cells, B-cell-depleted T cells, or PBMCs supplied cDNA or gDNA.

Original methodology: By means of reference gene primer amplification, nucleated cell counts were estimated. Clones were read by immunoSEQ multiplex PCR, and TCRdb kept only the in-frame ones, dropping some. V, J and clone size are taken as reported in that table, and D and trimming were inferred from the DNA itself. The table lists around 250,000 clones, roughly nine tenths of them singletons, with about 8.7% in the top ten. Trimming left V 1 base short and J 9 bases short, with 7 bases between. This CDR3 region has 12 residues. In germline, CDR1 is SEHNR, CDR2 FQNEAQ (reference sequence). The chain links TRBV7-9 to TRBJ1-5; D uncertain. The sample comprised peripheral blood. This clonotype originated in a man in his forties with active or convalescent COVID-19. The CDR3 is CASSLGTRPQHF. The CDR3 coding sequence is TGTGCCAGCAGCTTAGGAACGCGGCCCCAGCATTTT.